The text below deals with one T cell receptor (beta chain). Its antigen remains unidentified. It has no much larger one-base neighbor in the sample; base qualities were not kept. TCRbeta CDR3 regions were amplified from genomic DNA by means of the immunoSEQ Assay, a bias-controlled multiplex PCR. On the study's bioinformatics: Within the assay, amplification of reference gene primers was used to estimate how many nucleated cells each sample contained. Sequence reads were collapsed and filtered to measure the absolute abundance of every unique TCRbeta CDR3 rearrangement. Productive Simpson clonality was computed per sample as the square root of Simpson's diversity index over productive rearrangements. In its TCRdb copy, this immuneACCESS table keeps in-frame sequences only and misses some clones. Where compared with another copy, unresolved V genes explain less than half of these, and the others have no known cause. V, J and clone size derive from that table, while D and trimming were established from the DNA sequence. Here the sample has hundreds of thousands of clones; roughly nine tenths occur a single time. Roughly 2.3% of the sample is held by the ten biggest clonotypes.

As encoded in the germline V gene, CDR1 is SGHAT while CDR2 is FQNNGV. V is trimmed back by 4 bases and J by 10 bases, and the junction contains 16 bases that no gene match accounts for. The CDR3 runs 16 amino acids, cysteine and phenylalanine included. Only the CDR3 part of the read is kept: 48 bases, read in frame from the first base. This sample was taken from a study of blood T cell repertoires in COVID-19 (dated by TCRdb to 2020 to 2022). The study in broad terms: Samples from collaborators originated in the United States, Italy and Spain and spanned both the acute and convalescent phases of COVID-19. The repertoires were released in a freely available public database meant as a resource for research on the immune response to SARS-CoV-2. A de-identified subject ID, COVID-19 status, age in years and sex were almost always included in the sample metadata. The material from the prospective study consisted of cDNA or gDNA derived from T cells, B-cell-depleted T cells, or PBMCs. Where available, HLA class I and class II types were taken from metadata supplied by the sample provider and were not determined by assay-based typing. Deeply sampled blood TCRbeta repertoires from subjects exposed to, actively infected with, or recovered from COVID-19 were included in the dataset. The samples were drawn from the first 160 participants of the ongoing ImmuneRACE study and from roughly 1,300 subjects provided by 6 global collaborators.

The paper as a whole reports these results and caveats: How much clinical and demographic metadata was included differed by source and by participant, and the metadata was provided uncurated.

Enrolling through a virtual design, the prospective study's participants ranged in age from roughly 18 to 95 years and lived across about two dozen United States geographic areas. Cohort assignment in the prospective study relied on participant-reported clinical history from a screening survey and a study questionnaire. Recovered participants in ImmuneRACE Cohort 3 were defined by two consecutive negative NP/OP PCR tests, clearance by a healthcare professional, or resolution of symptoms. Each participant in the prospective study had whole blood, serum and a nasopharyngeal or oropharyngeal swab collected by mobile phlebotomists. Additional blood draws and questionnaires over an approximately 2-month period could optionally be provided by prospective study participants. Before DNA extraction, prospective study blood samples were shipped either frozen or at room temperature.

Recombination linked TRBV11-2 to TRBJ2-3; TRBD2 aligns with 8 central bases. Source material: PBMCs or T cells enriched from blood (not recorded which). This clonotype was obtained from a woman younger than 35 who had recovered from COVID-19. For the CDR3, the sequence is CASSSMTSEDSSAQYF. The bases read TGTGCCAGCAGCTCTATGACTAGCGAGGACTCCTCCGCGCAGTATTTT.